This T cell receptor beta chain derives from a study of PD-1 blockade in classical Hodgkin lymphoma. Brentuximab vedotin exposure varied, and every patient relapsed after autologous stem cell transplantation. TCRdb keeps only in-frame clones here, not all; method: immunoSEQ multiplex PCR. The table has more than 40,000 clones, approximately 91% seen once. This TCR was sampled from a human donor with classical Hodgkin lymphoma. This specimen consisted of peripheral blood mononuclear cells (PBMCs), obtained at baseline.

CDR3 in amino acids: CSVEDWDRDYEQYF. CDR3 bases: TGCAGCGTTGAAGATTGGGACAGGGACTACGAGCAGTACTTC. The V gene is TRBV29-1, the J gene TRBJ2-7; TRBD1 aligns across 9 bases. The germline CDR1 and CDR2 sequences are SQVTM and ANQGSEA. This CDR3 spans 14 amino acids. V lost 0 bases, J lost 3 bases, and 3 bases stayed unmatched.